Here is one T cell receptor (beta chain) with its context. This sample is drawn from a study of cytomegalovirus exposure and HLA in healthy donors. For the study at large: Out of about 190 million T cells, an earlier analysis found 117 million unique TCR beta sequences in total.

In the PCR, 60 Vbeta and 13 Jbeta primers were used. Using immunoSEQ multiplex PCR, the repertoire was profiled, and TCRdb retains in-frame clones only, with some absent. The sample lists 150,000 to 180,000 clones; about 85% were seen once. The CDR3 runs 16 residues. Trimming removed 4 bases at V and 6 bases at J, with 22 bases between. CDR1 is SEHNR and CDR2 is FQNEAQ in the germline V gene (reference sequence). The specimen sequenced was PBMCs. V usage is TRBV7-9 and J usage is TRBJ2-7, with D maybe TRBD1 (6 bases). The TCR sequence derives from a woman aged 18-29 years in good health and CMV-seronegative. CDR3 nucleotide sequence: TGTGCCAGCAGCTCCACCCAACAGGGTTGGGTCTCCGAGCAGTACTTC. As protein: CASSSTQQGWVSEQYF.